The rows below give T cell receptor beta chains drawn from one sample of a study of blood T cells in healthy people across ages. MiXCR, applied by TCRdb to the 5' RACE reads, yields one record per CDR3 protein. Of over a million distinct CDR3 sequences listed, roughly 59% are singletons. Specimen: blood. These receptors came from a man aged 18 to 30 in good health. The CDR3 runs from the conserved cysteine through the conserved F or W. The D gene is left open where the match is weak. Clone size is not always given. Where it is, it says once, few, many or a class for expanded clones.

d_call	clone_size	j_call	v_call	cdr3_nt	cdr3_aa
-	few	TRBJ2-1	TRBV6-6	TGTGCCAGCAGTTACGCGGTCCACGATGAGCAGTTCTTC	CASSYAVHDEQFF
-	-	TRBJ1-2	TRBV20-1	TGCAGTGCTAGAGATCCCCAGGGGTTAGGCGGCTACACCTTC	CSARDPQGLGGYTF
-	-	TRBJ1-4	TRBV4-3	TGCGCCAGCAGGATCAAGGGCAATGAAAAATTGTTTTTT	CASRIKGNEKLFF
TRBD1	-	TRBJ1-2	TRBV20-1	TGCAGTGCCCAAAGACAGGGGCTTGGCTACACCTTC	CSAQRQGLGYTF
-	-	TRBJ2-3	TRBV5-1	TGCGCCACCAAGTTTTTGGAGTTCACAGATACGCAGTATTTT	CATKFLEFTDTQYF
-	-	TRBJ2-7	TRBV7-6	TGTGCCAGCAGCGTAGAGAACTATAGCGGCGAGCAGTACTTC	CASSVENYSGEQYF
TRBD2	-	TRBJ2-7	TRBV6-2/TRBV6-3	TGTGCCAGCAGCTACCGTCTAGCGGGAGGGCCCGGTAGGACCTACGAGCAGTACTTC	CASSYRLAGGPGRTYEQYF
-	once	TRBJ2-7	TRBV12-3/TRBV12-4	TGTGCCAGCAGTTCAGGCGGGCGGCTCTACGAGCAGTACTTC	CASSSGGRLYEQYF
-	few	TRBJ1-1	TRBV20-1	TGCAGTGCTAGAGATTTAGGAGGGACTGAAGCTTTCTTT	CSARDLGGTEAFF
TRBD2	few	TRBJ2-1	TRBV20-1	TGCAGTGCTAGAGATCTTGCGGGGGGCTCCTACAATGAGCAGTTCTTC	CSARDLAGGSYNEQFF
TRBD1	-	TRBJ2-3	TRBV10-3	TGTGCCATCAGTCCCGGGACAGACATCACAGATACGCAGTATTTT	CAISPGTDITDTQYF
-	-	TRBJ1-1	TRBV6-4	TGTGCCAGCAGTGTAGAAATGGACACTGAAGCTTTCTTT	CASSVEMDTEAFF
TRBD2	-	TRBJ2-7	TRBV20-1	TGCAGTGCTAGAGGACTAGCGAACTCCTACGAGCAGTACTTC	CSARGLANSYEQYF
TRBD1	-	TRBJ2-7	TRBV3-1	TGTGCCAGCTCAAGGACAGGGGACTGCGAGCAGTACTTC	CASSRTGDCEQYF
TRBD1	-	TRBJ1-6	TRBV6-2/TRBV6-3	TGTGCCAGCAGTCAACCTACCGGGACAGCGGATAATTCACCCCTCCACTTT	CASSQPTGTADNSPLHF
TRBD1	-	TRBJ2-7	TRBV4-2	TGTGCCAGCAGCCGAGGTAGAGGGGGCTTCCACGAGCAGTACTTC	CASSRGRGGFHEQYF
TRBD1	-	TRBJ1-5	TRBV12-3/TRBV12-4	TGTGCCAGCAGCCATCAACCGGGGACAGAGGGAAATCAGCCCCAGCATTTT	CASSHQPGTEGNQPQHF
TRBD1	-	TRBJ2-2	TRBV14	TGTGCCAGCAGCCAAGATAGGGGGCGCGTCACCGGGGAGCTGTTTTTT	CASSQDRGRVTGELFF
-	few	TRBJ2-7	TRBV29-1	TGCAGCGTTGACATGGGCTCGGGGATCAACTCCTACGAGCAGTACTTC	CSVDMGSGINSYEQYF
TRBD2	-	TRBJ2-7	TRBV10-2	TGCGCCAGCAGCGGGGTGACTAGCGGGTTCAGCTCCTACGAGCAGTACTTC	CASSGVTSGFSSYEQYF
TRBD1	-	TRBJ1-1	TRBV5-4	TGTGCCAGCAGCCCGTGGGACAGCAGGATGAACACTGAAGCTTTCTTT	CASSPWDSRMNTEAFF
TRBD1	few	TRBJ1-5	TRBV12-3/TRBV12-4	TGTGCCAGCAGGGAGAACAGGGGAGGCCAGCCCCAGCATTTT	CASRENRGGQPQHF
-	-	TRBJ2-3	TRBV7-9	TGTGCCAGCGGTCAGGCAACCAATACGCAGTATTTT	CASGQATNTQYF
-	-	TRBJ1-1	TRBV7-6	TGTGCCAGCAGCTCCGGGTCCGGATACACTGAAGCTTTCTTT	CASSSGSGYTEAFF
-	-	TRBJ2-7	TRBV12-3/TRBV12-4	TGTGCCAGCAGTTCCCTCGGGGCGCGACGGGGCTCCGAGCAGTACTTC	CASSSLGARRGSEQYF
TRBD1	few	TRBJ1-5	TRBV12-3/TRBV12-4	TGTGCCAGCAGCTGGGACAGTAGCAATCAGCCCCAGCATTTT	CASSWDSSNQPQHF
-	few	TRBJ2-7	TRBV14	TGTGCCAGCAGCCAGATCACTAGCAGCTACGAGCAGTACTTC	CASSQITSSYEQYF
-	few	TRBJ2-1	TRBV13	TGTGCCAGCAGCTTTCCGGGGGATAAATACAATGAGCAGTTCTTC	CASSFPGDKYNEQFF
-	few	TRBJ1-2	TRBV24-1	TGTGCCACCAGTGATCCCGGGACCGGTACTAACTATGGCTACACCTTC	CATSDPGTGTNYGYTF
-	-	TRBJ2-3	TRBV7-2	TGTGCCAGCAGCTTACGGGGGATCAGCACAGATACACAGTATTTT	CASSLRGISTDTQYF
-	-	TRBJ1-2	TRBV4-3	TGCGCCAGCAGCGTAAGGGGCAGTCAAATCGACTACACCTTC	CASSVRGSQIDYTF
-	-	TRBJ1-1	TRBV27	TGTGCCAGCAGTCCCCTCCCAGGGGCGAACACTGAAGCTTTCTTT	CASSPLPGANTEAFF
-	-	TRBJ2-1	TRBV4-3	TGCGCCAGCAGCCAAGATCTGGGGAGGATGAGCTCCTACAATGAGCAGTTCTTC	CASSQDLGRMSSYNEQFF
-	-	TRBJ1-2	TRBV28	TGTGGCAGCAAGATGGCCACAGAGAGATATGGCTACACCTTC	CGSKMATERYGYTF
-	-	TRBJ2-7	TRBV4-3	TGCGCCAGCAGCCAAGAAGGCCAGGGCCCCTACGAGCAGTACTTC	CASSQEGQGPYEQYF
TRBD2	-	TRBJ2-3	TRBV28	TGTGCCAGCAGTTTTTTCGGCGGGGGAGGGACAGATACGCAGTATTTT	CASSFFGGGGTDTQYF
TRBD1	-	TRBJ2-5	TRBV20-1	TGCAGTGCCCCCGGGACAGGGTCTCGAGAGCAGTACTTC	CSAPGTGSREQYF
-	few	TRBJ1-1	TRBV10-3	TGTGCCATCAGTGAGTCGATGGAGAGGGCTTTCTTT	CAISESMERAFF
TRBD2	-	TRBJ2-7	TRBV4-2	TGTGCCAGCAGCCGCCTGACTAGCGGGGGGACCTACGAGCAGTACTTC	CASSRLTSGGTYEQYF
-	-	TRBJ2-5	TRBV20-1	TGCAGTGCAATAGGACAGCAAGAGACCCAGTACTTC	CSAIGQQETQYF
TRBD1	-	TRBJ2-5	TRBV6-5	TGTGCCAGCGCCCAGACAGGGACCGTGGGGACCCAGTACTTC	CASAQTGTVGTQYF
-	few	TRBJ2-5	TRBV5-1	TGCGCCAGCAGACAAGGGCTATGGGAAGAGACCCAGTACTTC	CASRQGLWEETQYF
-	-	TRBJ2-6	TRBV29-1	TGCAGCGTTGAAGATCGGGTTGCTCCCGGGGCCAACGTCCTGACTTTC	CSVEDRVAPGANVLTF
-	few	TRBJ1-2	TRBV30	TGTGCCTGGAGTGATTTCCGCGGGGGAGGCCTCGGTGGCTACACCTTC	CAWSDFRGGGLGGYTF
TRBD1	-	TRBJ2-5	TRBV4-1	TGCGCCAGCAGCTCACAGGGGGAGGACCAAGAGACCCAGTACTTC	CASSSQGEDQETQYF
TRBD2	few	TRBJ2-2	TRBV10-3	TGTGCCATGGCGGGAGGGCCTAACACCGGGGAGCTGTTTTTT	CAMAGGPNTGELFF
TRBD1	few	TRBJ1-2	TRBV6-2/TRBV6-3	TGTGCCAGCCTCCGGGACAGCACCTATGGCTACACCTTC	CASLRDSTYGYTF
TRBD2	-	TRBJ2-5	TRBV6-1	TGTGCCAGCAGTGGGACTAGACAAGAGACCCAGTACTTC	CASSGTRQETQYF
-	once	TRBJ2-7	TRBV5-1	TGCGCCAGTCAACCTCCGGGACGGCTTCTTAATGAGCAGTACTTC	CASQPPGRLLNEQYF
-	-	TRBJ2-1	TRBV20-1	TGCAGTGCTAGAGAGGAGAATAGCGATGAGCAGTTCTTC	CSAREENSDEQFF
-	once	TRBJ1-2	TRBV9	TGTGCCAGCAGCGTAGCTGGGGCAGATGGCTACACCTTC	CASSVAGADGYTF
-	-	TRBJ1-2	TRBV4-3	TGCGCCAGCAGCCAAGATCCGGCAGGAGACATTTATGGCTACACCTTC	CASSQDPAGDIYGYTF
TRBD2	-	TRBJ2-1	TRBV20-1	TGCAGTGCTAGAGATTTGGGCCTAGGGGAGGGATACAATGAGCAGTTCTTC	CSARDLGLGEGYNEQFF
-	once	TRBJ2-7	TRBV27	TGTGCCAGCAGTTTAGTGTTTGGGGCTGGGTACGAGCAGTACTTC	CASSLVFGAGYEQYF
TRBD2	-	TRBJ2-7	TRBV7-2	TGTGCCAGCAGCTTAGGTTCTGGCGGGGGGGCCTACGAGCAGTACTTC	CASSLGSGGGAYEQYF